What follows describes a single T cell receptor beta chain. J gave up 2 bases and V 5 bases, and 5 bases lay outside the gene matches. Per the germline V gene, CDR1 is SEHNR and CDR2 is FQNEAQ (reference sequence). CDR3 length: 15 amino acids. The sample originates from a study of T cell changes during pregnancy in multiple sclerosis. TCRdb keeps only in-frame clones here, not all; method: immunoSEQ multiplex PCR. Altogether over 70,000 clones are present, approximately 92% being singletons, with the ten largest covering roughly 2.8%. The genes are TRBV7-9 and TRBJ2-1; 8 bases agree with TRBD2. Sequenced here: peripheral blood, sampled in the third trimester of pregnancy. This receptor was obtained from a female donor in good health, enrolled as a control in a pregnancy study. The CDR3, as DNA: TGTGCCAGCAGCGATACGGGGGGGGCCTACAATGAGCAGTTCTTC. Amino acid sequence: CASSDTGGAYNEQFF.